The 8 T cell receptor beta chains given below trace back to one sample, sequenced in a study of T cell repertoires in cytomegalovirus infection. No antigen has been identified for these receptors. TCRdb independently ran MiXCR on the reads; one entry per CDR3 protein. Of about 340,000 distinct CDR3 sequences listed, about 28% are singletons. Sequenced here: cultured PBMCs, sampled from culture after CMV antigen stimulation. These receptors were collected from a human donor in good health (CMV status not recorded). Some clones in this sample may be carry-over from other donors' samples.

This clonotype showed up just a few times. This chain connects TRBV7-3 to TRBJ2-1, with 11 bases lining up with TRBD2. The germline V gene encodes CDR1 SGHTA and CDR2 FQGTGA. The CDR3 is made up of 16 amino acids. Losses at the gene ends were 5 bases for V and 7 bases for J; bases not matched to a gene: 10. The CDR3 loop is CASSPLAGGPKNEQFF. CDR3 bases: TGTGCCAGCAGCCCCTTAGCGGGAGGGCCAAAAAATGAGCAGTTCTTC.

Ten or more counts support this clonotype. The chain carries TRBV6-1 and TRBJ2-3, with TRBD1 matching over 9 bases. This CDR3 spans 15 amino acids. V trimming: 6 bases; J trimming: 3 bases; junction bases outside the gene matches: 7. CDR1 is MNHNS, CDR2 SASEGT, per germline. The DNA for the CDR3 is TGTGCCAGCAGCACCACAGGACAGGGGACAGATACGCAGTATTTT. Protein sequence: CASSTTGQGTDTQYF.

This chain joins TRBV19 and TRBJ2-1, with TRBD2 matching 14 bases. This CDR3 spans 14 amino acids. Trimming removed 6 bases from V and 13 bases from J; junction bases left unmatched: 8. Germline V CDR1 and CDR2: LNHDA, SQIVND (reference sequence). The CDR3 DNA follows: TGTGCCAGTAGACCGGGACTAGCGGGAGTGGGTCAGTTCTTC. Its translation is CASRPGLAGVGQFF.

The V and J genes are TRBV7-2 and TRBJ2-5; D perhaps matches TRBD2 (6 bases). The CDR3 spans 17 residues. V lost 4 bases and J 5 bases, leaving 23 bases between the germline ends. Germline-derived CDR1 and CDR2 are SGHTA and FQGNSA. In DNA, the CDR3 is TGTGCCAGCAGCTCTTATCGGGGGACCCTACCCCAGGAGACCCAGTACTTC. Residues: CASSSYRGTLPQETQYF.

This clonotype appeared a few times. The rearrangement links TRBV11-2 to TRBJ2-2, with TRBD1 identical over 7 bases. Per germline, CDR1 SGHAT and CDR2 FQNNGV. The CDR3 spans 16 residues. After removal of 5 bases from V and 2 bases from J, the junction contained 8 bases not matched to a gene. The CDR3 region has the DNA TGTGCCAGCAGCCGGGTGAGGGGGCGAAACACCGGGGAGCTGTTTTTT. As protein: CASSRVRGRNTGELFF.

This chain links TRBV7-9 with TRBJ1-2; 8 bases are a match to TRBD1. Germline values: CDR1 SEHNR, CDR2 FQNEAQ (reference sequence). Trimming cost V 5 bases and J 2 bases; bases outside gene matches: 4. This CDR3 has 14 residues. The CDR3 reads CASSRTGTNYGYTF. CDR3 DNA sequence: TGTGCCAGCAGCCGGACAGGGACCAACTATGGCTACACCTTC.

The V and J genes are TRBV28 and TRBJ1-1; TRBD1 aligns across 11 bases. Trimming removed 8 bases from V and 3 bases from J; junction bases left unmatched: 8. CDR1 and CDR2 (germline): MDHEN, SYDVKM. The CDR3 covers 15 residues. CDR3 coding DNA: TGTGCCAGCCTGTCCGGGACAGGGGGGGACACTGAAGCTTTCTTT. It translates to CASLSGTGGDTEAFF.

The DNA of the CDR3 is TGTGCCAGCACCTCAAGTCGTCTAGCTATCCAAGAGACCCAGTACTTC. It codes for CASTSSRLAIQETQYF. V gene TRBV7-2 combines with J gene TRBJ2-5; tentatively, D is TRBD2 (5 bases). V was pared by 7 bases and J by 1 base, with 19 bases between. CDR1 SGHTA and CDR2 FQGNSA come from the germline V gene. The CDR3 contains 16 residues.